These T cell receptor beta chains were read from a single sample in a study of beta chain features in type 1 diabetes. TCRdb keeps only in-frame clones here, not all; method: immunoSEQ multiplex PCR. The sample lists approximately 250,000 clones; approximately 14% were seen once. Sequenced: naive CD4+ T cells from blood. All receptors come from a woman aged 40 to 50 in good health. CDR3s include the opening cysteine and the closing phenylalanine or tryptophan. D genes are given only for firm matches. Expanded clones are given a class, and other clones once, few, many or no size at all.

CDR3 protein,CDR3 DNA,V gene,J gene,clone size,D gene
CATSRDTYYEQYF,TGTGCCACCAGCAGGGACACATACTACGAGCAGTACTTC,TRBV15,TRBJ2-7,few,-
CASSPGLIQPYEQYF,TGTGCCAGCTCACCAGGGCTGATACAACCCTACGAGCAGTACTTC,TRBV18,TRBJ2-7,few,-
CASSLGQGGYNEQFF,TGCGCCAGCAGCTTGGGCCAGGGAGGCTACAATGAGCAGTTCTTC,TRBV5-1,TRBJ2-1,-,-
CASSFRDFNTGELFF,TGTGCCAGCAGTTTCCGGGACTTCAACACCGGGGAGCTGTTTTTT,TRBV9,TRBJ2-2,-,-
CASSEGVVGLSNQPQHF,TGCGCCAGCAGCGAAGGGGTCGTGGGCTTAAGCAATCAGCCCCAGCATTTT,TRBV4-3,TRBJ1-5,few,-
CASSTYSRVNTEAFF,TGTGCCAGCAGCACATACTCAAGAGTGAACACTGAAGCTTTCTTT,TRBV21-1,TRBJ1-1,few,-
CASSPTGEAFF,TGTGCCAGCTCACCCACTGGTGAAGCTTTCTTT,TRBV18,TRBJ1-1,few,-
CASRRGPGTGDYEQYF,TGTGCCAGCAGACGGGGCCCCGGGACAGGGGACTACGAGCAGTACTTC,TRBV21-1,TRBJ2-7,-,-
CASSSHLTAQASSSYEQYF,TGTGCCAGCAGCTCCCACCTCACGGCACAGGCCTCGAGCTCCTACGAGCAGTACTTC,TRBV11-2,TRBJ2-7,few,-
CASSPRLAGGQQYF,TGTGCTAGCAGCCCCCGACTAGCGGGGGGCCAACAGTACTTC,TRBV7-7,TRBJ2-7,few,TRBD2
CASSQDDRGRRYNEQFF,TGCGCCAGCAGCCAAGATGACAGGGGTCGACGGTACAATGAGCAGTTCTTC,TRBV4-1,TRBJ2-1,few,TRBD1
CSSHNTAGEQYF,TGCAGCTCCCATAATACAGCAGGCGAGCAGTACTTC,TRBV29-1,TRBJ2-7,many,-
CASSVDQGPAQHF,TGTGCCAGCAGCGTAGACCAGGGCCCAGCCCAGCATTTT,TRBV9,TRBJ1-5,few,-
CASSTGPKGQRAYEQYF,TGCGCCAGCAGCACCGGTCCGAAGGGACAGCGGGCCTACGAGCAGTACTTC,TRBV5-1,TRBJ2-7,-,-
CASSLARTGGDEQYF,TGTGCCAGCAGCTTAGCGAGGACAGGGGGAGACGAGCAGTACTTC,TRBV7-9,TRBJ2-7,-,TRBD1
CASSKNGGGQETQYF,TGCGCCAGCAGCAAGAACGGCGGGGGCCAAGAGACCCAGTACTTC,TRBV5-1,TRBJ2-5,few,TRBD2
CASSYTAGAYQETQYF,TGTGCCAGCAGTTACACGGCAGGGGCCTACCAAGAGACCCAGTACTTC,TRBV6-5,TRBJ2-5,-,-
CASSQDRNFARGTF,-,TRBV4-2,TRBJ1-2,-,-
CASSPPSRDRATEAFF,TGTGCCAGCTCACCCCCTTCCCGCGACAGGGCCACTGAAGCTTTCTTT,TRBV18,TRBJ1-1,-,TRBD1
CASSFPGQGYEQYF,TGTGCCAGCAGCTTCCCGGGACAGGGTTACGAGCAGTACTTC,TRBV7-8,TRBJ2-7,-,TRBD1
CASSKGLNSNQPQHF,TGTGCCAGCAGTAAGGGACTGAATAGCAATCAGCCCCAGCATTTT,TRBV6-5,TRBJ1-5,-,-
CASGLDRGTDTQYF,TGTGCTAGTGGTTTGGACAGGGGAACAGATACGCAGTATTTT,TRBV12-5,TRBJ2-3,-,TRBD1
CASSRTGVDEQFF,TGTGCCAGCAGCCGAACAGGGGTAGATGAGCAGTTCTTC,TRBV5-4,TRBJ2-1,-,TRBD1
CASSGGVGRTRGYTF,TGTGCCAGCAGTGGGGGGGTCGGTAGGACTCGTGGCTACACCTTC,TRBV2,TRBJ1-2,few,-
CSAARDTSNYGYTF,TGCAGCGCCGCTCGGGACACAAGTAACTATGGCTACACCTTC,TRBV29-1,TRBJ1-2,-,-
CASSPGTGGLRYGGAFF,TGTGCCAGCAGCCCAGGGACAGGGGGCTTAAGGTACGGGGGAGCTTTCTTT,TRBV5-4,TRBJ1-1,-,TRBD1
CASSFGDRVREQYF,TGTGCCAGCAGTTTCGGGGACAGGGTTCGGGAGCAGTACTTC,TRBV28,TRBJ2-7,few,TRBD1
CASSHPDRPGGYEQYF,TGCGCCAGCAGCCACCCCGACAGGCCAGGGGGCTACGAGCAGTACTTC,TRBV4-3,TRBJ2-7,few,TRBD1
CASSRTSGGAYITDTQYF,TGCGCCAGCAGCCGAACTAGCGGGGGGGCCTATATCACAGATACGCAGTATTTT,TRBV5-1,TRBJ2-3,-,TRBD2
CASSVAGMNYGYTF,TGTGCCAGCAGCGTAGCAGGGATGAACTATGGCTACACCTTC,TRBV9,TRBJ1-2,-,-
CASSREVQGKSEQYF,TGTGCCAGCTCACGGGAAGTACAGGGTAAAAGCGAGCAGTACTTC,TRBV18,TRBJ2-7,few,-
CASSRDGTGGAYPYF,TGCGCCAGCAGCAGGGACGGGACAGGGGGCGCGTATCCGTACTTC,TRBV5-1,TRBJ2-7,few,TRBD1
CATSRKGTGQGSEQYF,TGTGCCACCAGCAGGAAAGGGACAGGCCAGGGATCCGAGCAGTACTTC,TRBV15,TRBJ2-7,-,TRBD1
CASSQVGQGYEQYF,TGTGCCAGCAGCCAAGTGGGACAGGGCTACGAGCAGTACTTC,TRBV14,TRBJ2-7,-,TRBD1
CASSHIRDWGGETQYF,TGTGCCAGCAGCCACATACGGGACTGGGGGGGCGAGACCCAGTACTTC,TRBV7-2,TRBJ2-5,-,-
CASSLSAARGEQYF,TGCGCCAGCAGCTTGTCGGCGGCTAGAGGGGAGCAGTACTTC,TRBV5-1,TRBJ2-7,-,-
CASRRDGTVGETQYF,TGTGCCAGCAGGAGAGACGGGACAGTTGGGGAGACCCAGTACTTC,TRBV7-6,TRBJ2-5,-,TRBD1
CASSVAGASGGRGTDTQYF,TGTGCCAGCAGCGTAGCTGGGGCTAGCGGGGGGCGGGGCACAGATACGCAGTATTTT,TRBV9,TRBJ2-3,few,TRBD2
CASSQVPVSNQPQHF,TGCGCCAGCAGCCAAGTTCCAGTTAGCAATCAGCCCCAGCATTTT,TRBV4-1,TRBJ1-5,-,-
CASSETGQGAYGYTF,TGCGCCAGCAGTGAAACAGGACAGGGTGCCTATGGCTACACCTTC,TRBV10-2,TRBJ1-2,few,TRBD1
CASRASLSVGELFF,TGTGCCAGCAGAGCGAGCCTAAGCGTAGGGGAGCTGTTTTTT,TRBV27,TRBJ2-2,few,-
CASSKQMRLKSSYEQYF,TGTGCCAGCAGCAAACAAATGAGGCTGAAAAGCTCCTACGAGCAGTACTTC,TRBV7-2,TRBJ2-7,-,-
CASTGVSGNTIYF,TGTGCCAGTACCGGGGTCTCTGGAAACACCATATATTTT,TRBV19,TRBJ1-3,few,-
CSVGTYEQYF,TGCAGCGTAGGGACTTACGAGCAGTACTTC,TRBV29-1,TRBJ2-7,few,-
CASTGRTHTEAFF,TGTGCCAGCACCGGACGGACACACACTGAAGCTTTCTTT,TRBV6-5,TRBJ1-1,-,-
CASSLELGSETQYF,TGTGCCAGCAGCTTAGAACTAGGTAGCGAGACCCAGTACTTC,TRBV11-2,TRBJ2-5,-,-
CASQGGSSSTDTQYF,TGTGCCAGTCAGGGGGGATCGTCTAGCACAGATACGCAGTATTTT,TRBV7-6,TRBJ2-3,-,-
CASSQDQGFGYGYTF,TGCGCCAGCAGCCAAGATCAGGGATTCGGCTATGGCTACACCTTC,TRBV4-3,TRBJ1-2,-,-
CASSQDGAGGTPNEQFF,TGCGCCAGCAGCCAAGACGGAGCGGGGGGCACCCCGAATGAGCAGTTCTTC,TRBV4-1,TRBJ2-1,-,TRBD2
CASSLTGVRNEQFF,TGTGCCAGCAGCTTGACAGGGGTTCGCAATGAGCAGTTCTTC,TRBV7-9,TRBJ2-1,-,TRBD1
CASSLERSSGNTIYF,TGTGCCAGCAGCTTAGAGAGGAGCTCTGGAAACACCATATATTTT,TRBV7-9,TRBJ1-3,-,-
CASSTRDRAKPQHF,TGTGCCAGCAGTACGAGGGACAGGGCTAAGCCCCAGCATTTT,TRBV6-5,TRBJ1-5,-,TRBD1
CASTSRSNNSPLHF,TGTGCCAGCACCTCGCGTTCGAATAATTCACCCCTCCACTTT,TRBV6-5,TRBJ1-6,-,-
CASSPAPLPGQGRIQSNIQYF,TGTGCCAGCAGCCCCGCCCCATTACCGGGACAGGGAAGGATCCAAAGTAACATTCAGTACTTC,TRBV9,TRBJ2-4,few,TRBD1
CASSQEGRGSFGYTF,TGCGCCAGCAGCCAAGAGGGGAGGGGAAGTTTTGGCTACACCTTC,TRBV4-1,TRBJ1-2,-,-
CASSAGTSGSTDTQYF,TGCGCCAGCAGCGCTGGGACTAGCGGGAGCACAGATACGCAGTATTTT,TRBV5-1,TRBJ2-3,-,TRBD2